This T cell receptor beta chain was sequenced during a study of response to subunit inactivated influenza vaccine. TCRdb ran MiXCR on the RT-PCR reads and lists one entry per CDR3 protein. The data hold about 620,000 distinct CDR3 sequences, with 10% to 15% observed a single time. Notes on this clonotype: This could be a read error, since a much larger clone is one nucleotide away.

The specimen was PBMCs from blood, collected on the day of vaccination. The sequence was obtained from a man aged 50 or older who received an inactivated influenza vaccine.

The CDR3 reads CASSLLGRCLGNNEQFF. DNA of the CDR3: TGTGCCAGCAGCCTCCTGGGAAGGTGTTTAGGTAACAATGAGCAGTTCTTC. The chain has TRBV14 and TRBJ2-1; D is unresolved. The germline V and J ends were trimmed by 4 bases and 5 bases, with 21 bases remaining between them. The CDR3 extends over 17 amino acids. The germline gives CDR1 SGHDN, CDR2 FVKESK.